The 6 T cell receptor beta chains below all came from one sample that was sequenced in a study of T cells after posttransplantation cyclophosphamide. Clones were sequenced by immunoSEQ multiplex PCR, and TCRdb holds only the in-frame ones, with some missing. The sample has fewer than 45,000 clones, more than 70% seen once. Treatment was busulfan-fludarabine conditioning, a marrow graft, and cyclophosphamide on days +3 and +4. Sample: CD4+ T cells sorted from blood, taken 1,900 to 2,000 days after a stem cell transplant with posttransplant cyclophosphamide. These TCRs come from a female patient in her 40s who received an allogeneic stem cell transplant from a related donor, was CMV-positive, and had no GVHD. Some T cells may possibly be graft donor cells.

This chain joins TRBV7-2 and TRBJ1-3; D perhaps matches TRBD1 (5 bases). This CDR3 region has 17 residues. The germline V gene encodes CDR1 SGHTA and CDR2 FQGNSA. The V end lost 1 base, the J end lost 2 bases, and 15 bases lay between the germline ends. The CDR3 loop reads CASSLERQGRTGNTIYF. The CDR3 DNA reads TGTGCCAGCAGCTTAGAAAGGCAGGGAAGGACTGGAAACACCATATATTTT.

This clone appeared once. The chain uses TRBV25-1 and TRBJ1-2, with 9 nucleotides matching TRBD1. V gave up 1 base and J gave up 4 bases; unmatched junction bases: 4. The CDR3 length is 15 residues. Germline V gives CDR1 MGHDK, CDR2 SYGVNS. The CDR3, as DNA: TGTGCCAGCAGTGAATTGGGGACAGGGAGCTATGGCTACACCTTC. This sequence encodes CASSELGTGSYGYTF.

This clone has only a few counts. This chain connects TRBV18 to TRBJ1-5, with TRBD1 matching 7 bases. CDR3 length: 17 amino acids. CDR1 is KGHSH, CDR2 LQKENI, per germline. With 3 bases clipped from V and 4 bases from J, the junction kept 12 bases outside the gene matches. For the CDR3, the DNA is TGTGCCAGCTCACCCGACAGGGTCCGGGCTGGTAATCAGCCCCAGCATTTT. Translating it yields CASSPDRVRAGNQPQHF.

This sequence joins TRBV2 and TRBJ1-2; D call uncertain. The CDR3 contains 13 residues. V lost 6 bases, J lost 7 bases, and 15 bases lay in between. CDR1 and CDR2 from the germline V gene are SNHLY and FYNNEI. Written as DNA, the CDR3 is TGTGCCAGCAGGACCGACAAGGCCCGTGGCTACACCTTC. Amino acids: CASRTDKARGYTF.

This chain connects TRBV2 to TRBJ2-3; 7 nucleotides agree with TRBD1. V was clipped by 5 bases and J by 0 bases; unmatched bases: 5. The CDR3 is 15 amino acids. Per germline, CDR1 SNHLY and CDR2 FYNNEI. In DNA, the CDR3 is TGTGCCAGCAGTCCACAGGGGTTCAGCACAGATACGCAGTATTTT. Its protein product is CASSPQGFSTDTQYF.

The V call is TRBV19, the J call TRBJ2-3; 7 bases agree with TRBD1. The germline CDR1 and CDR2 sequences are LNHDA and SQIVND (reference sequence). This CDR3 is 15 amino acids long. Trimming removed 5 bases from V and 2 bases from J; junction bases left unmatched: 7. CDR3 loop: CASSLGTAITDTQYF. CDR3 nucleotide sequence: TGTGCCAGTAGTCTCGGGACAGCTATCACAGATACGCAGTATTTT.